The next 12 T cell receptor beta chains were all read from a single sample in a study of cytomegalovirus exposure and HLA in healthy donors. PCR involved 60 Vbeta and 13 Jbeta primers. Assay used: immunoSEQ multiplex PCR; TCRdb lists only in-frame clones, some missing. The sample has tens of thousands of clones; the top ten hold 7.5% to 9%. Specimen: PBMCs. These receptors were obtained from a male donor in good health and CMV-seronegative.

The chain is built from TRBV28 and TRBJ2-3, with no clear D. The germline V gene encodes CDR1 MDHEN and CDR2 SYDVKM. The CDR3 runs 11 residues. Trimming took off 6 bases at V and 4 bases at J, with 5 bases between the two ends. The CDR3 here is CASRRSDTQYF. The CDR3 bases are TGTGCCAGCAGGAGGTCAGATACGCAGTATTTT.

The chain recombines TRBV18 with TRBJ2-7; 12 nucleotides match TRBD2. The CDR3 totals 24 residues. Trimming removed 0 bases from V and 0 bases from J; junction bases left unmatched: 24. Looked up from germline, CDR1 is KGHSH and CDR2 is LQKENI. As DNA, the CDR3 is TGTGCCAGCTCACCACCGAAGGGAGGCAGGGGAGGATCCGGGACTAGCGGGCTCTCCTACGAGCAGTACTTC. Amino acids: CASSPPKGGRGGSGTSGLSYEQYF.

The V gene is TRBV6-4, the J gene TRBJ2-1, with 9 bases identical to TRBD2. J gave up 5 bases and V 0 bases, and 5 bases lay outside the gene matches. CDR1 is MRHNA and CDR2 is SNTAGT in the germline V gene. There are 16 residues in the CDR3. As DNA, the CDR3 is TGTGCCAGCAGTGACTCGGCGAGCGGGGGGCACAATGAGCAGTTCTTC. Its protein is CASSDSASGGHNEQFF.

The chain carries TRBV4-2 and TRBJ2-7, with D possibly being TRBD1 (5 bases). Germline V gives CDR1 LGHNA, CDR2 YNFKEQ. With 1 base removed from V and 2 bases from J, the gap between germline ends came to 9 bases. The CDR3 totals 14 residues. CDR3 nucleotides: TGTGCCAGCAGCCAAGCGGGCAGGGCCTACGAGCAGTACTTC. As protein: CASSQAGRAYEQYF.

The chain recombines TRBV4-1 with TRBJ2-7; 8 bases map to TRBD2. From germline, CDR1 is MGHRA and CDR2 YSYEKL. J lost 13 bases, V lost 3 bases, and 5 bases had no gene match. The CDR3 has 11 residues. DNA for the CDR3: TGCGCCAGCAGCCACCCCGGGGGGGTCTACTTC. It encodes CASSHPGGVYF.

The rearrangement links TRBV5-1 to TRBJ2-7, with 11 nucleotides matching TRBD2. The CDR3 spans 15 residues. V was clipped by 6 bases and J by 2 bases; unmatched bases: 7. In germline, CDR1 is SGHRS, CDR2 YFSETQ. The CDR3 DNA is TGCGCCAGCACCGTTACTAGCGGGAGCGCCTACGAGCAGTACTTC. Its protein is CASTVTSGSAYEQYF.

The rearrangement links TRBV6-4 to TRBJ2-4; D might be TRBD2 (5 bases). The V gene lost 7 bases and the J gene lost 8 bases, with 21 bases spanning the gap. Germline-derived CDR1 and CDR2 are MRHNA and SNTAGT. The CDR3 sequence is 15 residues long. CDR3 loop: CASKVGALVEDIQYF. CDR3 DNA sequence: TGTGCCAGCAAAGTCGGTGCCCTCGTGGAGGACATTCAGTACTTC.

The chain links TRBV10-2 to TRBJ2-7; TRBD2 might be the D (5 bases). V dropped 3 bases and J dropped 3 bases, with 21 bases sitting between them. Germline CDR1 and CDR2: WSHSY and SAAADI. The CDR3 has 17 amino acids. The CDR3 region has the DNA TGCGCCAGCAGTGAAAGAGCGGCGCACGACCGAATCTACGAGCAGTACTTC. Translation: CASSERAAHDRIYEQYF.

V is TRBV27 and J is TRBJ2-7; 7 nucleotides agree with TRBD2. The germline CDR1 and CDR2 sequences are MNHEY and SMNVEV (reference sequence). CDR3 length: 10 residues. V lost 8 bases and J lost 5; bases outside the gene matches: 0. The CDR3 DNA is TGTGCCAGCGGGGGGGACGAGCAGTACTTC. It is translated as CASGGDEQYF.

This chain connects TRBV2 to TRBJ1-1; no clear D. The V and J ends lost 6 bases and 1 base respectively, with 9 bases between them. CDR3 size: 13 residues. Germline loops: CDR1 SNHLY, CDR2 FYNNEI. Written as DNA, the CDR3 is TGTGCCAGCAGCGAGACAAGGAACACTGAAGCTTTCTTT. This encodes CASSETRNTEAFF.

The chain employs TRBV5-1 and TRBJ2-3; TRBD2 matches at 9 bases. Germline CDR1 reads SGHRS; CDR2 reads YFSETQ. V was clipped by 0 bases and J by 2 bases; unmatched bases: 1. CDR3 length: 15 amino acids. CDR3 in amino acids: CASSLGGRDTDTQYF. The CDR3, as DNA: TGCGCCAGCAGCTTGGGCGGGAGGGACACAGATACGCAGTATTTT.

This sequence joins TRBV5-1 and TRBJ2-1; weak D call: TRBD1 (5 bases). Trimming removed 5 bases from V and 8 bases from J, with 20 bases in between. The length of the CDR3 is 15 residues. Germline V gives CDR1 SGHRS, CDR2 YFSETQ. CDR3 sequence (DNA): TGCGCCAGCAGTGTTGACAGTCCCTTCCTCGATGAGCAGTTCTTC. It translates to CASSVDSPFLDEQFF.